Presented here are 9 T cell receptor beta chains from one specimen sequenced in a study of blood T cell repertoires in COVID-19. Produced via immunoSEQ multiplex PCR; TCRdb's table is partial and in-frame only. The top ten hold roughly 45% of the sample, which has approximately 76,000 clones, roughly 85% seen once. The source material was peripheral blood. The receptors stem from a human donor in a cohort sampled during active COVID-19.

The V call is TRBV11-3, the J call TRBJ1-3; D gene unclear. The CDR3 is 13 amino acids. Germline CDR1 reads SGHNT; CDR2 reads YENEEA. Trimming removed 6 bases at V and 0 bases at J, with 6 bases between. The CDR3 DNA sequence: TGTGCCAGCAGGGAGGACTCTGGAAACACCATATATTTT. This gives the protein CASREDSGNTIYF.

V and J are TRBV19 and TRBJ2-5; no reliable D call. V shed 5 bases and J shed 7 bases, with 20 bases lying between them. This CDR3 region has 15 residues. Germline V gene data show CDR1 as LNHDA and CDR2 as SQIVND (reference sequence). The chain's CDR3 is CASSAAGSPRLTQYF. As DNA, the CDR3 is TGTGCCAGTAGTGCAGCCGGGTCGCCGAGGTTGACCCAGTACTTC.

The chain employs TRBV3-1 (or the pseudogene TRBV3-2) and TRBJ1-3, with a possible D match to TRBD1 (5 bases). This CDR3 is 13 amino acids long. The V gene lost 4 bases and the J gene lost 6 bases, with 10 bases spanning the gap. The germline gives CDR1 LGHDT, CDR2 YNNKEL (reference sequence). CDR3 nucleotide sequence: TGTGCCAGCAGCCCGACAGCAGTAAACACCATATATTTT. Amino acid sequence: CASSPTAVNTIYF.

This chain connects TRBV11-3 to TRBJ1-1; possibly TRBD1 for D (5 bases). Looked up from germline, CDR1 is SGHNT and CDR2 is YENEEA. The CDR3 runs 15 residues. Deletions cut 5 bases from V and 6 bases from J, with 19 bases between. The CDR3 DNA reads TGTGCCAGCAGCCCTGGGGGGGGAAGTCGGTCTGAAGCTTTCTTT. Its protein product is CASSPGGGSRSEAFF.

V gene TRBV27 combines with J gene TRBJ2-1; TRBD2 aligns across 8 bases. This CDR3 region has 15 residues. The germline V gene encodes CDR1 MNHEY and CDR2 SMNVEV (reference sequence). The V gene end was trimmed by 7 bases and the J gene end by 0 bases; junction bases not matched to a gene: 5. CDR3 in amino acids: CASILTSGSYNEQFF. CDR3 DNA sequence: TGTGCCAGCATTCTTACTAGCGGCTCCTACAATGAGCAGTTCTTC.

The V call is TRBV27, the J call TRBJ1-2; a possible D gene is TRBD1 (6 bases). The CDR3 contains 14 residues. Trimming removed 3 bases from V and 4 bases from J, with 12 bases in between. Germline V gene lookup returns CDR1 MNHEY and CDR2 SMNVEV (reference sequence). The CDR3 DNA follows: TGTGCCAGCAGTTTCGGGGGGCGAGGCTATGGCTACACCTTC. Translating gives CASSFGGRGYGYTF.

The rearrangement links TRBV2 to TRBJ2-4, with 12 bases lining up with TRBD2. V trimming: 6 bases; J trimming: 10 bases; junction bases outside the gene matches: 4. The germline V gene encodes CDR1 SNHLY and CDR2 FYNNEI. CDR3 length: 13 amino acids. The CDR3 bases are TGTGCCAGCAGGACTAGCGGGAGTACTATTCAGTACTTC. Translating it yields CASRTSGSTIQYF.

V is TRBV24-1 and J is TRBJ2-3, with 9 bases aligning to TRBD1. Germline values: CDR1 KGHDR, CDR2 SFDVKD. The CDR3 has 15 amino acids. After removal of 2 bases from V and 3 bases from J, the junction contained 2 bases not matched to a gene. DNA for the CDR3: TGTGCCACCAGTGATTACAGGGGGCGTACAGATACGCAGTATTTT. It yields the protein CATSDYRGRTDTQYF.

This sequence joins TRBV27 and TRBJ2-3, with D tentatively TRBD2 (6 bases). CDR1 is MNHEY, CDR2 SMNVEV, per germline (reference sequence). The CDR3 length is 16 residues. V was clipped by 9 bases and J by 3 bases, with 22 bases between them. The CDR3 nucleotides are TGTGCCAGTAACGCCCTGGGACTCACGCTTACAGATACGCAGTATTTT. It encodes CASNALGLTLTDTQYF.